The next 18 T cell receptor beta chains were all read from a single sample in a study of blood T cell repertoires in COVID-19. Data came from immunoSEQ multiplex PCR; TCRdb stores just in-frame clones and leaves some out. Of fewer than 350,000 clones listed, about 87% are singletons. The sequenced sample consisted of peripheral blood. The receptor source for this set is a young woman with COVID-19, enrolled during active disease.

The rearrangement joins TRBV19 to TRBJ1-2, with D perhaps matching TRBD1 (6 bases). Trimming stripped 8 bases from V and 5 bases from J, with 9 bases between. Germline V gene data show CDR1 as LNHDA and CDR2 as SQIVND (reference sequence). The CDR3 is 11 residues long. CDR3 sequence: CASSDRYGYTF. The CDR3 DNA reads TGTGCCAGTTCGGACAGATATGGCTACACCTTC.

The J gene is TRBJ1-2, the V gene TRBV10-3; D is unresolved. Germline-derived CDR1 and CDR2 are ENHRY and SYGVKD. Trimming stripped 8 bases from V and 1 base from J, with 8 bases between. CDR3 length equals 12 residues. The DNA for the CDR3 is TGTGCCATCGGTATCAGTAACTATGGCTACACCTTC. Translating it yields CAIGISNYGYTF.

The chain uses TRBV3-1 (or the pseudogene TRBV3-2) and TRBJ1-2, with 8 bases that match TRBD1. Germline CDR1 and CDR2: LGHDT and YNNKEL (reference sequence). This CDR3 contains 13 residues. The J segment lost 7 bases and the V segment lost 2 bases, leaving 3 bases of the junction unmatched. The CDR3 loop is CASSQSGGGGYTF. The CDR3 DNA reads as TGTGCCAGCAGCCAATCAGGGGGCGGTGGCTACACCTTC.

This clone was seen more than once but under ten times. The rearrangement uses TRBV4-2 and TRBJ2-6, with D unresolved. Germline V gene lookup returns CDR1 LGHNA and CDR2 YNFKEQ. There are 15 residues in the CDR3. The V gene lost 1 base and the J gene lost 3 bases, with 7 bases spanning the gap. CDR3 region: CASSQGQDGANVLTF. CDR3 bases: TGTGCCAGCAGCCAAGGGCAGGATGGGGCCAACGTCCTGACTTTC.

The V gene is TRBV2, the J gene TRBJ2-1; 7 bases agree with TRBD2. V dropped 8 bases and J dropped 2; count of bases not matched to a gene: 6. Germline values: CDR1 SNHLY, CDR2 FYNNEI. The CDR3 runs 14 residues. In DNA, the CDR3 is TGTGCCAGCTTAGGGGAGGGCCCCTACAATGAGCAGTTCTTC. This gives the protein CASLGEGPYNEQFF.

The chain employs TRBV7-9 and TRBJ2-7; 9 bases line up with TRBD1. V shed 3 bases, J shed 2 bases, and the junction held 2 bases outside the gene matches. Germline values: CDR1 SEHNR, CDR2 FQNEAQ (reference sequence). The CDR3 totals 14 residues. The CDR3 DNA sequence: TGTGCCAGCAGCTTCGGGACAGGGACCTACGAGCAGTACGTC. Protein: CASSFGTGTYEQYV.

This clone was found once. The chain uses TRBV7-9 and TRBJ2-2, with D possibly matching TRBD2 (5 bases). Between the trimmed V and J ends, which lost 4 bases and 0 bases, there was a span of 15 bases. CDR3 size: 17 residues. Germline loops: CDR1 SEHNR, CDR2 FQNEAQ (reference sequence). CDR3 sequence reads: CASSSPRRTPNTGELFF. Here the CDR3 DNA reads TGTGCCAGCAGCTCCCCCAGGAGGACGCCGAACACCGGGGAGCTGTTTTTT.

V gene TRBV2 combines with J gene TRBJ1-2; D remains unclear. There are 14 residues in the CDR3. The V gene lost 3 bases and the J gene lost 1 base, with 9 bases spanning the gap. Germline V CDR1 and CDR2: SNHLY, FYNNEI. CDR3 nucleotide sequence: TGTGCCAGCAGTGAGGGCAGCTTTAACTATGGCTACACCTTC. It codes for CASSEGSFNYGYTF.

This clone occurred a few times. The chain joins TRBV2 to TRBJ2-7; TRBD1 matches at 10 bases. This CDR3 is 15 amino acids long. The germline V gene has CDR1 SNHLY and CDR2 FYNNEI. V shed 3 bases and J 4 bases; nucleotides not matched to a gene: 6. CDR3: CASSEGQGLVYEQYV. The CDR3 DNA reads TGTGCCAGCAGTGAGGGACAGGGGTTGGTTTACGAGCAGTACGTC.

This clone was seen a single time. The chain joins TRBV15 to TRBJ2-7, with D unclear. The CDR3 spans 15 residues. CDR1 is LNHNV, CDR2 YYDKDF, per germline (reference sequence). V was clipped by 0 bases and J by 4 bases, with 13 bases between them. The DNA of the CDR3 is TGTGCCACCAGCAGAGATCCCGACCGGAGATACGAGCAGTACTTC. It specifies CATSRDPDRRYEQYF.

This clone was detected a few times. V gene TRBV18 combines with J gene TRBJ1-1; TRBD1 aligns across 9 bases. Germline V lookup: CDR1 KGHSH, CDR2 LQKENI. The junction had 4 bases not matched to a gene; V was cut back by 3 bases and J by 5 bases. The CDR3 runs 14 residues. CDR3 in amino acids: CASSPRTGVTEAFF. CDR3 DNA: TGTGCCAGCTCACCTCGGACAGGGGTGACTGAAGCTTTCTTT. Full variable domain (missing parts from reference TRBV18 and TRBJ1-1): NAGVMQNPRHLVRRRGQEARLRCSPMKGHSHVYWYRQLPEEGLKFMVYLQKENIIDESGMPKERFSAEFPKEGPSILRIQQVVRGDSAAYFCASSPRTGVTEAFFGQGTRLTVV.

The chain recombines TRBV7-8 with TRBJ2-1, with D uncertain. The CDR3 totals 15 residues. V lost 5 bases to trimming and J lost 6 bases, with 17 bases between them. From germline, CDR1 is SGHVS and CDR2 FQNEAQ. The CDR3 nucleotides read TGTGCCAGCAGCCATTCCCGCTGGGCCTCCAATGAGCAGTTCTTC. As protein: CASSHSRWASNEQFF.

The chain is built from TRBV6-5 and TRBJ2-3, with a possible D match to TRBD2 (5 bases). The CDR3 is made up of 15 amino acids. From germline, CDR1 is MNHEY and CDR2 SVGAGI. V was pared by 8 bases and J by 4 bases, with 19 bases between. The DNA of the CDR3 is TGTGCCAGCCTTCAGGACGAGGCCGGGGCAGATACGCAGTATTTT. It is translated as CASLQDEAGADTQYF.

This clone was seen repeatedly, ten times or more. This chain uses TRBV5-1 with TRBJ2-2; 15 bases line up with TRBD2. Unmatched junction bases numbered 7, after V lost 3 bases and J lost 4 bases. Germline V CDR1 and CDR2: SGHRS, YFSETQ. The CDR3 extends over 18 amino acids. The CDR3 protein is CASSYGLAGGLRTGELFF. The DNA of the CDR3 is TGCGCCAGCAGCTATGGACTAGCGGGGGGGCTTCGCACCGGGGAGCTGTTTTTT.

The V call is TRBV7-9, the J call TRBJ2-4; D call uncertain. CDR1 is SEHNR and CDR2 is FQNEAQ in the germline V gene (reference sequence). The length of the CDR3 is 12 residues. V lost 1 base, J lost 15 bases, and 13 bases lay in between. CDR3 bases: TGTGCCAGCAGCTTAGACGAAGTGAGAGTGTACTTC. Translating gives CASSLDEVRVYF.

V and J are TRBV24-1 and TRBJ1-5, with D uncertain. The CDR3 consists of 14 residues. Trimming shortened V by 4 bases and J by 7 bases, and 13 bases separated the two germline ends. CDR1 is KGHDR and CDR2 is SFDVKD in the germline V gene. The CDR3 nucleotides read TGTGCCACCAGTGACAGACATCTCGCGCAGCCCCAGCATTTT. Encoded protein: CATSDRHLAQPQHF.

This chain links TRBV20-1 with TRBJ1-5, with 7 bases aligning to TRBD1. Unmatched junction bases numbered 4, after V lost 3 bases and J lost 5 bases. There are 13 residues in the CDR3. Per the germline V gene, CDR1 is DFQATT and CDR2 is SNEGSKA (reference sequence). The CDR3 nucleotides read TGCAGTGCTAGTCGGGACAGATATCAGCCCCAGCATTTT. The encoded protein is CSASRDRYQPQHF.

The chain carries TRBV19 and TRBJ1-1; weak D call: TRBD1 (6 bases). Trimming left V 7 bases short and J 2 bases short, with 14 bases between. CDR1 and CDR2 from the germline V gene are LNHDA and SQIVND (reference sequence). This CDR3 has 14 amino acids. Here the CDR3 reads CASKYSGHNTEAFF. CDR3 nucleotides: TGTGCCAGTAAATATTCGGGACACAACACTGAAGCTTTCTTT.